The present T cell receptor beta chain was sequenced within a study of shared clonotypes between healthy human individuals. Findings and limits, study-wide: Shared clonotypes across all four donors exceeded non-shared ones in generation probability.

The method was immunoSEQ multiplex PCR; TCRdb's version includes in-frame clones alone and lacks a portion of them. The sample holds about 820,000 clones; nearly 95% are singletons and the top ten take more than 20%. Germline loops: CDR1 SNHLY, CDR2 FYNNEI. The CDR3 consists of 14 residues. V was cut by 3 bases and J by 7 bases, with 15 bases left in between. Comment on this clone: The antigen is not known.

Naive CD8 populations comprised CD45RO-negative cells positively selected for CCR7, excluding terminally differentiated effector memory CD45RA+ cells. The receptor was derived from a man aged 30-40 years in good health. This rearrangement joins TRBV2 to TRBJ1-2, with TRBD1 as a possible D gene (5 bases). Sequencing was done on a sample of naive CD8+ T cells sorted from blood. CDR3: CASSDVVRTSGYTF. The CDR3 nucleotides are TGTGCCAGCAGTGATGTGGTACGGACATCTGGCTACACCTTC.